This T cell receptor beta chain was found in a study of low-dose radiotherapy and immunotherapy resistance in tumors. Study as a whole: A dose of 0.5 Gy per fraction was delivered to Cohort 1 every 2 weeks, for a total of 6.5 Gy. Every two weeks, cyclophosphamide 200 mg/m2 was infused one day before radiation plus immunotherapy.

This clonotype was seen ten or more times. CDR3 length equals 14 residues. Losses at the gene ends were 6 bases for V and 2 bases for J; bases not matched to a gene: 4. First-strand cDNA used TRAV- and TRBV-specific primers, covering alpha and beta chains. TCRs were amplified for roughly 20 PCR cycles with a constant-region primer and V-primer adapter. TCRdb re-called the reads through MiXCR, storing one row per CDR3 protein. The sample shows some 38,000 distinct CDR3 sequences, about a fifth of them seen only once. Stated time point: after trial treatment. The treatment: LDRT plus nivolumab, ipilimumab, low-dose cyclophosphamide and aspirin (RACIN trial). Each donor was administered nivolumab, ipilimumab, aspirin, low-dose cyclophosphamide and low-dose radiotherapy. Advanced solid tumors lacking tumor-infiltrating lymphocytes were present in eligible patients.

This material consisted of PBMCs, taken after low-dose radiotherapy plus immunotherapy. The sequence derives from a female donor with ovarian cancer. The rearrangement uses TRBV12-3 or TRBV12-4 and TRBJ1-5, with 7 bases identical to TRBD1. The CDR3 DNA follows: TGTGCCAGCAGCTGGACAGGAGGCAATCAGCCCCAGCATTTT. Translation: CASSWTGGNQPQHF.